The sequence of this T cell receptor beta chain was determined in a study of T-cell memory formation after mild COVID-19. In this sample, this clonotype turned up a few times. From 5'RACE with constant-segment primers came TCR alpha and TCR beta cDNA libraries that carried sample barcodes and UMIs. TCRdb itself ran the 5' RACE reads through MiXCR, one entry per CDR3 protein. The sample records around 150,000 distinct CDR3 sequences, roughly 31% being singletons. Sequences were obtained from PBMCs or a T cell subset sorted from them (not recorded which). The receptor comes from an adult woman who had mild COVID-19 (a few samples of this study predate the infection). Cell type and time point are not known.

As DNA, the CDR3 is TGTGCCAGCAGTTTAGGACAGTGGGCCGGGGAGCTGTTTTTT. Translating it yields CASSLGQWAGELFF. The chain links TRBV12-3 or TRBV12-4 to TRBJ2-2; D possibly corresponds to TRBD1 (5 bases). Trimming removed 1 base at V and 6 bases at J, with 9 bases between. CDR3 size: 14 residues.